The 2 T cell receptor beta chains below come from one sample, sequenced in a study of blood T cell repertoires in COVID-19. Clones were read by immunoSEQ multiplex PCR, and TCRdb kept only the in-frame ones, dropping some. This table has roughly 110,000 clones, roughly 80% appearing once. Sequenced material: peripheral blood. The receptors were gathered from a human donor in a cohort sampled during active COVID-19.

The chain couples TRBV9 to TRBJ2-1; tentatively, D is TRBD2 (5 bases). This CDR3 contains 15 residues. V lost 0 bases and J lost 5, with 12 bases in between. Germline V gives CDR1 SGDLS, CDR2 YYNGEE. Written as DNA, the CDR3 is TGTGCCAGCAGCGTAGTAGGAGCGGAGAACAATGAGCAGTTCTTC. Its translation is CASSVVGAENNEQFF.

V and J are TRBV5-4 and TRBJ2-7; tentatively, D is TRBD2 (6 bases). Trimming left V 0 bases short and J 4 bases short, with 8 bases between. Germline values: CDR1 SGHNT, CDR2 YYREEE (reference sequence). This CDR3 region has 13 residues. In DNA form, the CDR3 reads TGTGCCAGCAGCTTGGCGGGAGTATACGAGCAGTACTTC. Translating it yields CASSLAGVYEQYF.